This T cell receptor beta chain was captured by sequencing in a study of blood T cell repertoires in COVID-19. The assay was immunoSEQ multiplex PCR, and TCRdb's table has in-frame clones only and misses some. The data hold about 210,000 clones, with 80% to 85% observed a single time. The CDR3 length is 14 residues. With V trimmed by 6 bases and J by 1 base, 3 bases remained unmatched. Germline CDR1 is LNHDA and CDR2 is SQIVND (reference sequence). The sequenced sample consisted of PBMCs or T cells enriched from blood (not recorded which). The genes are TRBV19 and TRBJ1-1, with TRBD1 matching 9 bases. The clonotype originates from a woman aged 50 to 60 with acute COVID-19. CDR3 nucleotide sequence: TGTGCCAGTAGGGGACAGGGAACGAACACTGAAGCTTTCTTT. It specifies CASRGQGTNTEAFF.